Following are 4 T cell receptor beta chains from one sample sequenced in a study of blood T cell repertoires in COVID-19. Here immunoSEQ multiplex PCR was the method, and the copy in TCRdb shows in-frame clones only, minus some. The data show about 300,000 clones, with less than 85% seen just once and under 3% held by the top ten. Sequenced sample: PBMCs or T cells enriched from blood (not recorded which). These receptors came from a woman aged 45-65 years who had recovered from COVID-19.

This clone was found once. This chain links TRBV30 with TRBJ2-7, with 7 bases matching TRBD1. The CDR3 is made up of 14 amino acids. CDR1 and CDR2 from the germline V gene are GTSNPN and SVGIG (reference sequence). Unmatched junction bases numbered 9, after V lost 3 bases and J lost 4 bases. The CDR3 is CAWRTNRGGYEQYF. CDR3 coding DNA: TGTGCCTGGAGAACTAACAGGGGCGGATACGAGCAGTACTTC.

The chain couples TRBV27 to TRBJ2-3; 7 nucleotides align to TRBD2. Germline values: CDR1 MNHEY, CDR2 SMNVEV (reference sequence). The CDR3 has 15 residues. V gave up 10 bases and J gave up 1 base; unmatched junction bases: 11. The CDR3 DNA is TGTGCCACCCGACCCGCGGGAGTGGGCACAGATACGCAGTATTTT. It specifies CATRPAGVGTDTQYF.

The V gene is TRBV19, the J gene TRBJ1-6; D remains ambiguous. Trimming took 3 bases from V and 9 from J, leaving 18 bases between them. Germline V gene sequence: CDR1 LNHDA, CDR2 SQIVND (reference sequence). This CDR3 contains 16 residues. The CDR3 protein is CASSIGPLARGSPLHF. In DNA form, the CDR3 reads TGTGCCAGTAGTATCGGACCTCTAGCTAGAGGTTCACCCCTCCACTTT.

The chain recombines TRBV7-9 with TRBJ2-3; the match to TRBD2 covers 15 bases. J gave up 0 bases and V 4 bases, and 5 bases lay outside the gene matches. Germline V lookup: CDR1 SEHNR, CDR2 FQNEAQ (reference sequence). CDR3 length equals 18 residues. The CDR3 here is CASSSGLAGGASTDTQYF. For the CDR3, the DNA is TGTGCCAGCAGCTCGGGACTAGCGGGGGGAGCTAGCACAGATACGCAGTATTTT.